This TCR beta chain is from a study of cytomegalovirus exposure and HLA in healthy donors (dated by TCRdb to 2017 to 2019). About the investigation overall: A later analysis indicated that the 90 to 150 validation repertoires were generated on the platform also employed for the 700 or so repertoires of the first cohort. The study aimed to test whether cataloging public T cell receptors could reveal signatures of past pathogen exposure. In addition to the first cohort of around 670 subjects, a separate validation cohort of 130 or so different subjects was used. High-throughput TCR immunosequencing, statistical association of individual TCRs with disease status, and machine learning were combined to predict cytomegalovirus infection status. General findings and caveats noted by the study authors: In a later analysis, TCRs clustered in the first cohort were found to also tend to co-occur in the 110 or so validation repertoires, with 85% to 95% of cluster scores above 0. The authors suggested that the approach could potentially be extended to other disease states and immunological phenotypes. The classifier was reported to diagnose cytomegalovirus status with high specificity and sensitivity in both the original cohort and the validation cohort. In vitro tests confirmed that a few of the cytomegalovirus-associated TCR beta chains recognize cytomegalovirus antigens. Across donors, most TCR sequences were observed very rarely, whereas some public TCRs were present in many individuals. In the study, about 150 TCR beta chains were listed as associated with cytomegalovirus. A later analysis lacked HLA typing for the validation cohort, so it scored co-occurrence in that cohort across all 110 or so repertoires.

The CDR3 spans 14 residues, from the cysteine through the phenylalanine. Solely the CDR3 DNA is kept, with 42 bases framed from the first base. The germline V gene supplies CDR1 SGHRS and CDR2 YFSETQ. Germline trimming: 4 bases from V, 8 bases from J; junction bases outside gene matches: 5. Donors formed part of the validation cohort, which comprised 95 to 150 subjects and was distinct from the first cohort of 550 to 850 subjects. This clone was found once. Its antigen is not yet known. No base-level quality is on record; no much larger clone is a single base apart. Library preparation used the immunoSEQ multiplex PCR assay. The study's own analysis went as follows. A statistical classification framework was built to diagnose cytomegalovirus status from the catalog of TCR beta chain sequences. Drawn from immuneACCESS, this table holds only the in-frame rearrangements with V and J called that TCRdb kept. Clones are partly lost; checked studies trace under half to an unresolved V gene and leave the rest unexplained. V and J calls plus clone size are reproduced from that table; the DNA served to infer D and trimming. Recorded for this sample are 130,000 to 150,000 clones; roughly 90% of them occurred a single time. The biggest ten clones account for 2.9% of the sample.

The sequenced sample consisted of PBMCs. Rearrangement joined TRBV5-1 to TRBJ1-6; 8 junctional bases match TRBD1. This TCR derives from a man between 18 and 29 years old in good health and CMV-seronegative. The encoded CDR3 is CASSPGQEYSPLHF. The bases read TGCGCCAGCAGCCCGGGACAGGAATATTCACCCCTCCACTTT. With all but the CDR3 taken from the reference TRBV5-1 and TRBJ1-6 genes, the full variable domain is: KAGVTQTPRYLIKTRGQQVTLSCSPISGHRSVSWYQQTPGQGLQFLFEYFSETQRNKGNFPGRFSGRQFSNSRSEMNVSTLELGDSALYLCASSPGQEYSPLHFGNGTRLTVT.